These T cell receptor beta chains were read from a single sample in a study of CD8 T cells in Susac syndrome. From the immunoSEQ multiplex PCR reads, TCRdb called clonotypes with MiXCR, one entry per CDR3 protein. The table shows some 140,000 distinct CDR3 sequences, with 75% to 90% occurring only once. The sequencing input was CD8+ T cells from PBMCs. The origin of the receptors is a human donor with multiple sclerosis. Each CDR3 is given with its conserved first and last residue. A D gene is named only where the DNA matches it firmly. Part of the rows lack a size; the others show once, few, many or a class for expanded clones.

>16|NA|TRBJ2-1|NA|TRBV21-1
TGTGCCAGCAGCAAAGCCCTAGCGGGAGCGACCAATGAGCAGTTCTTC
CASSKALAGATNEQFF
>12|NA|TRBJ2-3|once|TRBV23-1
TGCGCCAGCAGTCCCATGCGTGGTACGCAGTATTTT
CASSPMRGTQYF
>12|NA|TRBJ2-7|NA|TRBV29-1
TGCAGCGTGAATTACAGGGACTACGAGCAGTACTTC
CSVNYRDYEQYF
>13|NA|TRBJ2-7|NA|TRBV7-6
TGTGCCAGCAGCCCCAGTCCCTCCTACGAGCAGTACTTC
CASSPSPSYEQYF
>17|TRBD2|TRBJ2-5|NA|TRBV9
TGTGCCAGCAGCGTAGGTCTAGCGGGAGTAGTGCAAGAGACCCAGTACTTC
CASSVGLAGVVQETQYF
>14|NA|TRBJ2-1|NA|TRBV12-3/TRBV12-4
TGTGCCAGCAGTTTGACTCCGGGGGTACATGAGCAGTTCTTC
CASSLTPGVHEQFF
>14|NA|TRBJ2-1|NA|TRBV11-2
TGTGCCAGCAGCTCACCCCTAAGTTACAATGAGCAGTTCTTC
CASSSPLSYNEQFF
>13|NA|TRBJ2-1|NA|TRBV7-6
TGTGCCAGCAGCTTAGAATTCTACAATGAGCAGTTCTTC
CASSLEFYNEQFF
>15|NA|TRBJ1-5|few|TRBV4-2
TGTGCCAGCAGCCAAGAGACAGGCGTCCATCAGCCCCAGCATTTT
CASSQETGVHQPQHF
>12|TRBD1|TRBJ1-1|NA|TRBV19
TGTGCCAGCACAACAGGGGGGACGGAAGCTTTCTTT
CASTTGGTEAFF
>14|NA|TRBJ1-4|once|TRBV10-3
TGTGCCATCAGAAACGACATTCCGGATGAAAAACTGTTTTTT
CAIRNDIPDEKLFF
>16|TRBD1|TRBJ1-3|NA|TRBV4-1
TGCGCCAGCAGCCAAGTGGGACAGGGAGCTGGAAACACCATATATTTT
CASSQVGQGAGNTIYF
>16|NA|TRBJ2-3|few|TRBV4-2
TGTGCCAGCAGCCCAAGATCCTTACTTAGCACAGATACGCAGTATTTT
CASSPRSLLSTDTQYF
>15|TRBD2|TRBJ2-2|few|TRBV6-5
TGTGCCAGCAGTTACTCGTCTAGCGGGAGCGGGGAGCTGTTTTTT
CASSYSSSGSGELFF
>16|TRBD2|TRBJ2-3|few|TRBV6-1
TGTGCCAGCAGTCCCGGCCTAGCGGGAGAGGCAGATACGCAGTATTTT
CASSPGLAGEADTQYF
>17|TRBD1|TRBJ1-2|NA|TRBV4-3
TGCGCCAGCAGCCAAGAACTTGGGGACAGATTCTTCTATGGCTACACCTTC
CASSQELGDRFFYGYTF
>21|TRBD2|TRBJ2-2|NA|TRBV9
TGTGCCAGCAGCGTAGGCGAGTGGCTAGCGGGAGAGTATCTAGACACCGGGGAGCTGTTTTTT
CASSVGEWLAGEYLDTGELFF
>15|NA|TRBJ1-5|NA|TRBV20-1
TGCAGTGCTAGATTTCCCCCCCGGGGGTCAATGTCCCAGCATTTT
CSARFPPRGSMSQHF
>15|NA|TRBJ1-6|NA|TRBV4-3
TGCGCCAGCAGCCAGGACGACGGGGGGGATTCACCCCTCCACTTT
CASSQDDGGDSPLHF
>14|NA|TRBJ1-1|NA|TRBV5-5
TGTGCCAGCAGCTCGGACAGTTTGAACACTGAAGCTTTCTTT
CASSSDSLNTEAFF
>10|NA|TRBJ2-2|NA|TRBV12-3/TRBV12-4
TGTGCCGGCGGGACCGGGGAGCTGTTTTTT
CAGGTGELFF
>15|NA|TRBJ1-1|NA|TRBV4-1
TGCGCCAGCAGCCCACGTGAGTCAGCGTCTCAGGAAGCTTTCTTT
CASSPRESASQEAFF
>13|TRBD1|TRBJ2-1|NA|TRBV29-1
TGCAGCGCTTCAGGGGGTTCTTACAATGAGCAGTTCTTC
CSASGGSYNEQFF
>13|NA|TRBJ1-6|NA|TRBV20-1
TGCAGTGCTAGAGGGCAGGCTCCTTCACCCCTCCACTTT
CSARGQAPSPLHF
>13|NA|TRBJ1-2|NA|TRBV19
TGTGCCAGTAGTATCACTTATAACTATGGCTACACCTTC
CASSITYNYGYTF
>14|NA|TRBJ1-4|NA|TRBV28
TGTGCCAGCAGTTTGCGGGGCCTCCGGGAAAAACTGTTTTTT
CASSLRGLREKLFF
>15|NA|TRBJ2-5|NA|TRBV27
TGTGCCAGCAGTTTATCCAGGGTACCCCAAGAGACCCAGTACTTC
CASSLSRVPQETQYF
>14|NA|TRBJ2-5|few|TRBV4-1
TGCGCCAGCAGCCGTTTTCCCGGGATAGAGACCCAGTACTTC
CASSRFPGIETQYF
>15|TRBD1|TRBJ1-2|NA|TRBV7-9
TGTGCCAGCAGCGTATCGACAGGGGGCGACTATGGCTACACCTTC
CASSVSTGGDYGYTF
>16|NA|TRBJ1-4|NA|TRBV28
TGTGCCAGCAGTCCTGCACGGCTCGGGACTAATGAAAAACTGTTTTTT
CASSPARLGTNEKLFF
>18|NA|TRBJ2-5|NA|TRBV24-1
TGTGCCACCAGTGCCCCCTCGACTCCGGGGACCTTGGGAGAGACCCAGTACTTC
CATSAPSTPGTLGETQYF